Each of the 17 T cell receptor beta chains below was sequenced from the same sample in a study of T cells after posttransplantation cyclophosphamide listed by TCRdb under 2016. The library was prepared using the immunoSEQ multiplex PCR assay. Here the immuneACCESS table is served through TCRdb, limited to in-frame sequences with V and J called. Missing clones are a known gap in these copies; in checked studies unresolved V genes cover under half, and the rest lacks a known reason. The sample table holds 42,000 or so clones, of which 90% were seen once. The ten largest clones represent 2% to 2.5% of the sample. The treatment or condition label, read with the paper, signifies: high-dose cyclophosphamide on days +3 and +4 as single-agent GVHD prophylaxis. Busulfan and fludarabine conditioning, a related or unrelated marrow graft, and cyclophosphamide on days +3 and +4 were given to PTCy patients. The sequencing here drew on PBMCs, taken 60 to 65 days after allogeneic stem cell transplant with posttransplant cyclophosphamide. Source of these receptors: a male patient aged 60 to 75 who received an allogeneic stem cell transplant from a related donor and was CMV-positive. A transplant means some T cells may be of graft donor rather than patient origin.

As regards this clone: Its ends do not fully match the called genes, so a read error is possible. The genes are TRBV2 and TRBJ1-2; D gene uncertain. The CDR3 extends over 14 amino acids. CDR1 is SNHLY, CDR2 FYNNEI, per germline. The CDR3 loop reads CASSPQRINYGCTF. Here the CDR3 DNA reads TGTGCCAGCAGTCCCCAGCGTATCAACTATGGCTGCACCTTC.

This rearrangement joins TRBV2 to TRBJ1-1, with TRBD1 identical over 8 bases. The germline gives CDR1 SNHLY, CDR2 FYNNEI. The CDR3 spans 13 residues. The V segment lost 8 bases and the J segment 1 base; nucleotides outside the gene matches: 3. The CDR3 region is CASGTGSNTEAFF. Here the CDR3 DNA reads TGTGCCAGCGGGACAGGATCGAACACTGAAGCTTTCTTT.

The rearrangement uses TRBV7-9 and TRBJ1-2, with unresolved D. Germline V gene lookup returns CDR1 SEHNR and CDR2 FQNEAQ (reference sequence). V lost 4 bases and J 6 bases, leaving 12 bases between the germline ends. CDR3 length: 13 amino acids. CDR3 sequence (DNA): TGTGCCAGCAGCTCAACGGGGAGAGATGGCTACACCTTC. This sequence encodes CASSSTGRDGYTF.

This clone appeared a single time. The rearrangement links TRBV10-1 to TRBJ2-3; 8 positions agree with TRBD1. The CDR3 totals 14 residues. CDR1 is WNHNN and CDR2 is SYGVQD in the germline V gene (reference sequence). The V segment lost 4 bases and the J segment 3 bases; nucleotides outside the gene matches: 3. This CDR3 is CASSGTGRTDTQYF. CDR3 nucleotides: TGCGCCAGCAGTGGGACAGGGCGAACAGATACGCAGTATTTT.

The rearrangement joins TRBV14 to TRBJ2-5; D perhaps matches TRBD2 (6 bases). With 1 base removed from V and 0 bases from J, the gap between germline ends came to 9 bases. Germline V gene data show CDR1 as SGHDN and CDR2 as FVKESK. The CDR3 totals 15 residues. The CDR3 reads CASSQGTSNQETQYF. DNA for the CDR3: TGTGCCAGCAGCCAAGGAACTAGCAACCAAGAGACCCAGTACTTC.

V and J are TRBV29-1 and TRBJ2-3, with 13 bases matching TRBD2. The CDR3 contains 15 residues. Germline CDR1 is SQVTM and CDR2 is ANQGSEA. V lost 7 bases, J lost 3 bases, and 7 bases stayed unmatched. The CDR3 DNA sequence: TGCAGCGCTGTACTAGCGGGGGGGGCAACAGATACGCAGTATTTT. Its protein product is CSAVLAGGATDTQYF.

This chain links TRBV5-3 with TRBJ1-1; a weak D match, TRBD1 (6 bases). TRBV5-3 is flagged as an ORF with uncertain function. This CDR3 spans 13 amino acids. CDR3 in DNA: TGTGCATGTAACGGACAGCCGAACACTGAAGCTTTCTTT. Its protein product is CACNGQPNTEAFF.

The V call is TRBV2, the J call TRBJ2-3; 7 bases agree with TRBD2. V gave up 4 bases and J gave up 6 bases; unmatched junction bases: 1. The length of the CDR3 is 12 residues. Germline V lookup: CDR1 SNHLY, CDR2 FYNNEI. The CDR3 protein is CASSGDYDTQYF. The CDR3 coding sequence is TGTGCCAGCAGTGGGGACTATGATACGCAGTATTTT.

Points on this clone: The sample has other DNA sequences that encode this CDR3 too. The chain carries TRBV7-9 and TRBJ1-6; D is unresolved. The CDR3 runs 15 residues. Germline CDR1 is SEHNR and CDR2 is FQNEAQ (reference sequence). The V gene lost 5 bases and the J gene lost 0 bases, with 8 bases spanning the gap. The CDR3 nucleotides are TGTGCCAGCAGCGAACAGAGCTCCTATAATTCACCCCTCCACTTT. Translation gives CASSEQSSYNSPLHF.

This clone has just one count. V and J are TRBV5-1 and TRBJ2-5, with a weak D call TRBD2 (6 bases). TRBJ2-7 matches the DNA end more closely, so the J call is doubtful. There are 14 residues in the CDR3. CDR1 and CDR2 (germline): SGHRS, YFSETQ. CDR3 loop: CASSFTGVGYEQYF. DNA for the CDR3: TGCGCCAGCAGCTTTACGGGGGTAGGGTACGAGCAGTACTTC.

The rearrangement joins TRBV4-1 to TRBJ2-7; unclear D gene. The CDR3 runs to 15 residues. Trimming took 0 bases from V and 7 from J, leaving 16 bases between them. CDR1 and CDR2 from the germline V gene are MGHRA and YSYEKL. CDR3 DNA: TGCGCCAGCAGCCAAGATTTGGCTCCCGAGAGGGAGCAGTACTTC. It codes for CASSQDLAPEREQYF.

The chain's CDR3 is CASSYRGAGNTIYF. In DNA, the CDR3 is TGTGCCAGCAGCTACAGGGGAGCTGGAAACACCATATATTTT. The V call is TRBV13, the J call TRBJ1-3; TRBD1 agrees at 7 bases. CDR1 and CDR2 (germline): PRHDT, FYEKMQ (reference sequence). Losses at the gene ends were 4 bases for V and 2 bases for J; bases not matched to a gene: 2. This CDR3 contains 14 residues.

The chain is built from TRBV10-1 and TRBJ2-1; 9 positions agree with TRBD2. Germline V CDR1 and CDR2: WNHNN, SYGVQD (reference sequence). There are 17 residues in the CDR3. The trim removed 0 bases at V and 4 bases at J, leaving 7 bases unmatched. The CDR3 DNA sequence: TGCGCCAGCAGTGAGTCGAGGGCCAGCGGGGGGTACAATGAGCAGTTCTTC. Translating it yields CASSESRASGGYNEQFF.

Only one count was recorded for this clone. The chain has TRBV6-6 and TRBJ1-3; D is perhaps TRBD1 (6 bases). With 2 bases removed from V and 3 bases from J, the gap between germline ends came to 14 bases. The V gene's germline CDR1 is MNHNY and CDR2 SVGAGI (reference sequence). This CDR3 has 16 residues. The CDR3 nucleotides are TGTGCCAGCAGTTACACCCGGACAGTAGATGGAAACACCATATATTTT. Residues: CASSYTRTVDGNTIYF.

The CDR3 protein is CASSFSLGGSLSTDTQYF. In nucleotides, the CDR3 is TGTGCCAGCAGCTTTTCACTGGGGGGTAGCCTTTCCACAGATACGCAGTATTTT. This chain links TRBV5-4 with TRBJ2-3; possible D gene TRBD2, 6 bases. V gave up 2 bases and J gave up 2 bases, with 21 bases separating them. Per the germline V gene, CDR1 is SGHNT and CDR2 is YYREEE (reference sequence). This CDR3 is built from 18 residues.

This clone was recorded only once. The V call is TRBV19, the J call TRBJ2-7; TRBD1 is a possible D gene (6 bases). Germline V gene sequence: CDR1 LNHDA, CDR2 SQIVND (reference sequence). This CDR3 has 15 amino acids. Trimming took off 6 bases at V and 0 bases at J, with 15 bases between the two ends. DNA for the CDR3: TGTGCCAGTAGCAAGACAGGCACCAGCTCCTACGAGCAGTACTTC. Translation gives CASSKTGTSSYEQYF.

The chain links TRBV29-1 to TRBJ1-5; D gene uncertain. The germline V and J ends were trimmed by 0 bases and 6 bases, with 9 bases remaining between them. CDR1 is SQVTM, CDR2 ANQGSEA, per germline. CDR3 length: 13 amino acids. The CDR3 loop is CSVEDTAGQPQHF. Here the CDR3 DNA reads TGCAGCGTTGAAGACACGGCGGGTCAGCCCCAGCATTTT.